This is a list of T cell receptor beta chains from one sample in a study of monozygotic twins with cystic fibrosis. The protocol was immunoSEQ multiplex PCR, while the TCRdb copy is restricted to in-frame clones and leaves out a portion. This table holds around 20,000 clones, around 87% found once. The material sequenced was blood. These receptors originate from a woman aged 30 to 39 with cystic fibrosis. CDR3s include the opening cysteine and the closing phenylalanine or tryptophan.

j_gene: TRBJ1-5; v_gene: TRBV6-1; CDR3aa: CASSGGGLSWPQHF
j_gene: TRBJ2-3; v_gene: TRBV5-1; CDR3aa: CASSPERGAPDTQYF
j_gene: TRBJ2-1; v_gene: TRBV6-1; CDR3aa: CASSESGYSYNEQFF
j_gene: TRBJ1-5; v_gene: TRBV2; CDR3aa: CASSARAPDQPQHF
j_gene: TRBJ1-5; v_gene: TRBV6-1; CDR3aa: CASSDRGTSNQPQHF
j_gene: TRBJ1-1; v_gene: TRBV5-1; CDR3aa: CASSFDRNTEAFF
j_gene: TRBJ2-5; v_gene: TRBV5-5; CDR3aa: CASSPPWIQETQYF
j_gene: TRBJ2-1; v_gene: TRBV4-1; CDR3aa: CASSQIKGRAYNEQFF
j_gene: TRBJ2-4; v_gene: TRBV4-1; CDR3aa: CASSRTSGGNIQYF
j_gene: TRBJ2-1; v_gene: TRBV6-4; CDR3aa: CASSDSGLAYNEQFF
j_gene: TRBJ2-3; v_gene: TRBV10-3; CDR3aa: CAISDFEGLSTDTQYF
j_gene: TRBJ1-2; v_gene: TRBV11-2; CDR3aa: CASSLGPPGGYTF
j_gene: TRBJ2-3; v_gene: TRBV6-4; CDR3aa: CASSDRQETDTQYF
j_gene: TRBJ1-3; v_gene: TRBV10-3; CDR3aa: CAIGDRGNTIYF
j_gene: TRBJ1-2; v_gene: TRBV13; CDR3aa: CASSPPRAGSASYGYTF
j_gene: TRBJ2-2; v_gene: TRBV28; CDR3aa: CASSIQGGDTGELFF
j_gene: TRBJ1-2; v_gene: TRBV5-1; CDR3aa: CASSLEGKTIYGYTF
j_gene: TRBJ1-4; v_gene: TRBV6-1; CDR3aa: CASSRGGREKLFF
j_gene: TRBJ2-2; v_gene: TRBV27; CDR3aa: CASSLGVVGELFF
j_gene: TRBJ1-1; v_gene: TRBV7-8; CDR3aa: CASSPRTEPEAFF
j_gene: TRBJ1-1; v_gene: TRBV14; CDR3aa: CASSQDLDGRPGRAFF
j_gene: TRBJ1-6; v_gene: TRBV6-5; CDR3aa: CASSVTGEGSPLHF
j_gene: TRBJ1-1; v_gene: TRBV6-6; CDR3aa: CASRGGIF
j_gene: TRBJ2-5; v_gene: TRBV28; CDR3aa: CASSPGTGGLGETQYF
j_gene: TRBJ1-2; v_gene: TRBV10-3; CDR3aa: CAISVSQEYGYTF
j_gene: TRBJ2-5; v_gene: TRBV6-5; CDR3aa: CASSYEAAQETQYF
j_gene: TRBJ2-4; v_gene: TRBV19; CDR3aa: CASRTLNIQYF
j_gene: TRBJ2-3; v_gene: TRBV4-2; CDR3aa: CASSQGIRRGIHTDTQYF
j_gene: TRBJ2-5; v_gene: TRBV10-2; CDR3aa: CASSEGGPGLAQYF
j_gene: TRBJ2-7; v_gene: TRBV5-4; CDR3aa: CASSLRTSSLNEQYF
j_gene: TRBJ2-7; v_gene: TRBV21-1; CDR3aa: CASSKPTRGPSYEQYF
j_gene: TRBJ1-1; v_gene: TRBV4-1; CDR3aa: CASSQNTLVWLGAFF
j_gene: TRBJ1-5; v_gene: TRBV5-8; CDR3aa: CASSLDLKEPQHF
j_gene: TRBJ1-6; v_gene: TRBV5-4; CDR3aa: CASSLDSSYNSPLHF
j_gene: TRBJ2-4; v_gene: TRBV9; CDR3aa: CASSETGRVVGDIQYF
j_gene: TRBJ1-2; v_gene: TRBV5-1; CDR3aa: CASSLVGQGYRYGYTF
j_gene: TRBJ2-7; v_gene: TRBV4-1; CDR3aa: CASSQTGTGYEQYF
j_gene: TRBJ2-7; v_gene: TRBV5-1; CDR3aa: CASSPIGGQYEQYF
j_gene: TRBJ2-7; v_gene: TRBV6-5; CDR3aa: CASSYSGGTSRYEQYF
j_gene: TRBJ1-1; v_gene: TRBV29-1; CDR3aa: CSVRGRGNTEAFF
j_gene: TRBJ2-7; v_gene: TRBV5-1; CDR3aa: CASSLEQAYEQYF
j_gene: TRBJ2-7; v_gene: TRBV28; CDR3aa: CASSLAGGSSYEQYF
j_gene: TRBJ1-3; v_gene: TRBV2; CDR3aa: CASSSREGPFSGLHF